This T cell receptor (beta chain) derives from a study of identical twins. Everyone who donated was a healthy Caucasian. Regarding the study as a whole: Fewer insertions characterized abundant cord blood beta clonotypes, whereas memory repertoires showed none. Models underpredicted monozygotic twin sharing of out-of-frame TCR alpha. Within twin pairs, the out-of-frame alpha sequences they shared showed excess low generation probability.

Via MiXCR, TCRdb re-called the 5' RACE reads, giving one row per CDR3 protein. The repertoire holds about 700,000 distinct CDR3 sequences, with approximately 6% as singletons. This CDR3 has 15 residues. V lost 1 base and J 1 base, leaving 10 bases between the germline ends. This clonotype was observed many times. Its target is not known. The V gene is TRBV12-3 or TRBV12-4, the J gene TRBJ1-2; D ambiguous. This receptor was taken from a man aged 18 to 30 in good health. Sequenced sample: naive T cells sorted from blood. The CDR3 loop reads CASSLGLSLNYGYTF. The CDR3 DNA reads as TGTGCCAGCAGTTTAGGTCTCAGTCTTAACTATGGCTACACCTTC.